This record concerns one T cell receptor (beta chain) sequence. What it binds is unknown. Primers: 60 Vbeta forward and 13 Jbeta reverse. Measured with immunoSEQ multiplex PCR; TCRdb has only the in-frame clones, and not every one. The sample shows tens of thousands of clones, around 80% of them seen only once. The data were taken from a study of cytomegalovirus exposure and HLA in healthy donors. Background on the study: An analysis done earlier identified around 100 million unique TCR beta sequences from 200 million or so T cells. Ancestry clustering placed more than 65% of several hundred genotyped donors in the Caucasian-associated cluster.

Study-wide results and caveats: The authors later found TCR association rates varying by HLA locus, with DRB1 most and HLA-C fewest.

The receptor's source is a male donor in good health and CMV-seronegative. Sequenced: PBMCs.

This CDR3 is CASSLAPGAETQYF. The CDR3 nucleotides are TGTGCCAGCAGCTTAGCGCCAGGGGCAGAGACCCAGTACTTC. The chain recombines TRBV7-2 with TRBJ2-5; D is possibly TRBD1 (6 bases). Germline V lookup: CDR1 SGHTA, CDR2 FQGNSA. This CDR3 contains 14 residues. The V end was cut by 0 bases, the J end by 4 bases, with 9 bases between.